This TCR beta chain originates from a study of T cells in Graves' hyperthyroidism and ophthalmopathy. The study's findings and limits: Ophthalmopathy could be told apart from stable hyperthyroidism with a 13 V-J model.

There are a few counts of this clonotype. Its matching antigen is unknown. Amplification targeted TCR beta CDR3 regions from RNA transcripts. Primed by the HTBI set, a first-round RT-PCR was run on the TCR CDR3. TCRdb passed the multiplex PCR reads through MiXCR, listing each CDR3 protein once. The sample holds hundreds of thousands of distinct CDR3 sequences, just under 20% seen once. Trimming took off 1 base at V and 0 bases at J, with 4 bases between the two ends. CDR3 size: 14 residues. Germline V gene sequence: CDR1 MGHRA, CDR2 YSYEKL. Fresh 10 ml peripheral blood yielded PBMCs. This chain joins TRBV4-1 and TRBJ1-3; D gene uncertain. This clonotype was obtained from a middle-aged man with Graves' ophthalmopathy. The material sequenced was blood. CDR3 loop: CASSQVRSGNTIYF. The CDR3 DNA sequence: TGCGCCAGCAGCCAAGTACGCTCTGGAAACACCATATATTTT.